The 25 T cell receptor beta chains listed next were all sequenced from one sample in a study of cytomegalovirus exposure and HLA in healthy donors. PCR primers comprised 60 Vbeta and 13 Jbeta primers. Sequencing was performed with immunoSEQ multiplex PCR; in TCRdb, only in-frame clones are kept and a portion is missing. The table has roughly 180,000 clones, around four fifths seen once. The sample taken for sequencing was PBMCs. These receptors were obtained from a boy between 2 and 15 years old in good health and CMV-seronegative.

The J gene is TRBJ2-7, the V gene TRBV29-1, with 9 bases aligning to TRBD2. Losses at the gene ends were 2 bases for V and 4 bases for J; bases not matched to a gene: 6. Per germline, CDR1 SQVTM and CDR2 ANQGSEA. The CDR3 totals 14 residues. The CDR3 nucleotides read TGCAGCGTTGAAATAGCGGGAGCCCGTTACGAGCAGTACTTC. This gives the protein CSVEIAGARYEQYF.

The J gene is TRBJ2-7, the V gene TRBV7-2, with a possible D match to TRBD2 (6 bases). There are 15 residues in the CDR3. The V end was cut by 2 bases, the J end by 3 bases, with 14 bases between. The germline V gene encodes CDR1 SGHTA and CDR2 FQGNSA. The CDR3 bases are TGTGCCAGCAGCTTATGGGGCGGGGTTAGCTACGAGCAGTACTTC. This translates into CASSLWGGVSYEQYF.

CDR3 DNA: TGTGCCAGCAGCTTAGTTCCCTTGAGTGAAAAACTGTTTTTT. This sequence encodes CASSLVPLSEKLFF. This sequence joins TRBV11-2 and TRBJ1-4; no firm D call. The CDR3 sequence is 14 residues long. V was cut by 1 base and J by 7 bases, with 10 bases left in between. Germline CDR1 and CDR2: SGHAT and FQNNGV.

The genes are TRBV10-3 and TRBJ2-3; TRBD1 matches 10 bases. The germline CDR1 and CDR2 sequences are ENHRY and SYGVKD. Trimming at V came to 4 bases and at J to 2 bases, leaving 6 bases not matched to a gene. The CDR3 length is 16 residues. CDR3 region: CAISGGGTGVTDTQYF. DNA of the CDR3: TGTGCCATCAGTGGAGGCGGGACAGGGGTCACAGATACGCAGTATTTT.

This chain joins TRBV29-1 and TRBJ2-2; 9 bases are a match to TRBD2. The CDR3 sequence is 18 residues long. V was clipped by 0 bases and J by 6 bases; unmatched bases: 14. The germline V gene has CDR1 SQVTM and CDR2 ANQGSEA. This CDR3 reads CSVEESGLAGVVSGELFF. CDR3 nucleotide sequence: TGCAGCGTTGAAGAGTCCGGATTAGCGGGAGTAGTTTCCGGGGAGCTGTTTTTT.

DNA of the CDR3: TGCGCCAGCAGCTTGGGTGGACAGGGTTGGTCCGAGCAGTACGTC. Encoded protein: CASSLGGQGWSEQYV. The rearrangement uses TRBV5-1 and TRBJ2-7; 8 bases map to TRBD1. This CDR3 is 15 amino acids long. Germline V gene data show CDR1 as SGHRS and CDR2 as YFSETQ. Trimming removed 0 bases from V and 6 bases from J; junction bases left unmatched: 8.

V gene TRBV19 combines with J gene TRBJ2-2; 9 bases are a match to TRBD1. This CDR3 is 16 amino acids long. The ends lost 5 bases at V and 4 bases at J; junction bases unmatched: 8. Germline V lookup: CDR1 LNHDA, CDR2 SQIVND (reference sequence). The CDR3 nucleotides are TGTGCCAGTAGTTTGAGGACAGGGGCGACCACCGGGGAGCTGTTTTTT. Protein: CASSLRTGATTGELFF. Supplemented by reference TRBV19 and TRBJ2-2, the full variable domain reads DGGITQSPKYLFRKEGQNVTLSCEQNLNHDAMYWYRQDPGQGLRLIYYSQIVNDFQKGDIAEGYSVSREKKESFPLTVTSAQKNPTAFYLCASSLRTGATTGELFFGEGSRLTVL.

This clone has a single count. This chain uses TRBV7-4 with TRBJ2-1; no firm D call. Germline CDR1 is SGHVT and CDR2 is SQSDAQ. V lost 5 bases and J 10 bases, leaving 12 bases between the germline ends. The CDR3 runs 12 residues. The CDR3 loop reads CASSLNCPEQFF. The CDR3 DNA is TGTGCCAGCAGCCTTAATTGTCCGGAGCAGTTCTTC. Drawing the rest from reference TRBV7-4 and TRBJ2-1, the complete variable domain is GAGVSQSPRYKVAKRGRDVALRCDSISGHVTLYWYRQTLGQGSEVLTYSQSDAQRDKSGRPSGRFSAERPERSVSTLKIQRTEQGDSAVYLCASSLNCPEQFFGPGTRLTVL.

This chain connects TRBV9 to TRBJ2-1, with D possibly TRBD1 on 6 matching bases. The germline V gene encodes CDR1 SGDLS and CDR2 YYNGEE. V was shortened by 3 bases and J by 7 bases, with 14 bases between the two germline ends. The CDR3 sequence is 14 residues long. The chain's CDR3 is CASSGDTRSNEQFF. CDR3 coding DNA: TGTGCCAGCAGCGGGGACACCCGAAGTAATGAGCAGTTCTTC.

J is TRBJ1-1 and V is TRBV5-8; D is possibly TRBD1 (6 bases). V dropped 0 bases and J dropped 4 bases, with 16 bases sitting between them. This CDR3 has 16 residues. The germline V gene has CDR1 SGHTS and CDR2 YDEGEE. CDR3 protein: CASSLASGAGRTEAFF. The CDR3 region has the DNA TGTGCCAGCAGCTTGGCTTCAGGGGCTGGTCGCACTGAAGCTTTCTTT.

The chain has TRBV5-8 and TRBJ2-2; TRBD2 aligns across 13 bases. The junction had 6 bases not matched to a gene; V was cut back by 1 base and J by 0 bases. Germline values: CDR1 SGHTS, CDR2 YDEGEE. The CDR3 length is 19 residues. The CDR3 loop reads CASSLKGLAGWSNTGELFF. CDR3 nucleotide sequence: TGTGCCAGCAGCTTGAAGGGACTAGCGGGATGGTCGAACACCGGGGAGCTGTTTTTT.

This rearrangement joins TRBV4-2 to TRBJ2-2; 8 bases map to TRBD2. This CDR3 has 17 amino acids. From germline, CDR1 is LGHNA and CDR2 YNFKEQ. After removal of 0 bases from V and 1 base from J, the junction contained 4 bases not matched to a gene. Here the CDR3 reads CASSQDGTSGNTGELFF. CDR3 DNA sequence: TGTGCCAGCAGCCAAGATGGAACTAGCGGGAACACCGGGGAGCTGTTTTTT.

This rearrangement joins TRBV9 to TRBJ1-2, with D unclear. The CDR3 covers 16 residues. Germline-derived CDR1 and CDR2 are SGDLS and YYNGEE. V was pared by 0 bases and J by 8 bases, with 20 bases between. The CDR3 is CASSVEVDPTSGGYTF. CDR3 in DNA: TGTGCCAGCAGCGTAGAGGTGGACCCTACTAGCGGCGGCTACACCTTC.

This chain uses TRBV7-6 with TRBJ2-5, with 7 bases lining up with TRBD1. The germline V gene encodes CDR1 SGHVS and CDR2 FNYEAQ. The CDR3 runs 14 residues. V lost 2 bases to trimming and J lost 4 bases; unmatched junction nucleotides: 4. The CDR3 bases are TGTGCCAGCAGCTTATACAGGGGCTCAGAGACCCAGTACTTC. As protein: CASSLYRGSETQYF. Together with reference TRBV7-6 and TRBJ2-5, the CDR3 gives the full variable domain: GAGVSQSPRYKVTKRGQDVALRCDPISGHVSLYWYRQALGQGPEFLTYFNYEAQQDKSGLPNDRFSAERPEGSISTLTIQRTEQRDSAMYRCASSLYRGSETQYFGPGTRLLVL.

On this clone: Other DNA sequences from this sample encode an identical CDR3 as well. The chain carries TRBV6-4 and TRBJ1-1; 7 bases are shared with TRBD1. Germline CDR1 is MRHNA and CDR2 is SNTAGT. Trimming took 6 bases from V and 8 from J; bases not matched to a gene: 12. This CDR3 spans 14 amino acids. CDR3 amino acids: CASRKETGNNEAFF. DNA for the CDR3: TGTGCCAGCAGGAAGGAGACAGGGAACAACGAAGCTTTCTTT.

The genes are TRBV12-5 and TRBJ2-1, with 12 bases identical to TRBD2. Germline V gene data show CDR1 as LGHNT and CDR2 as FRNRAP. This CDR3 is 17 amino acids long. J lost 5 bases, V lost 0 bases, and 5 bases had no gene match. The CDR3, as DNA: TGTGCTAGTGGTTTGGTACGGACTAGCGGGACCCACAATGAGCAGTTCTTC. It yields the protein CASGLVRTSGTHNEQFF.

The J gene is TRBJ2-5, the V gene TRBV10-2, with D maybe TRBD2 (6 bases). Germline CDR1 WSHSY, CDR2 SAAADI. The V gene lost 5 bases and the J gene lost 0 bases, with 13 bases spanning the gap. This CDR3 has 15 amino acids. CDR3 nucleotides: TGCGCCAGCAGTTCGACCGGGGGTTACCAAGAGACCCAGTACTTC. Translating gives CASSSTGGYQETQYF.

The genes are TRBV6-1 and TRBJ1-1; a weak D match, TRBD1 (5 bases). This CDR3 is 12 amino acids long. V shed 6 bases and J shed 7 bases, with 12 bases lying between them. Germline V gives CDR1 MNHNS, CDR2 SASEGT. CDR3 DNA sequence: TGTGCCAGCAGCCAAGGCAGGGATGAAGCTTTCTTT. Translation gives CASSQGRDEAFF.

The chain is built from TRBV10-2 and TRBJ2-7, with TRBD2 identical over 15 bases. Germline CDR1 WSHSY, CDR2 SAAADI. The length of the CDR3 is 16 residues. The junction had 5 bases not matched to a gene; V was cut back by 4 bases and J by 4 bases. The CDR3 here is CASSGTSGRARYEQYF. The CDR3 DNA reads TGCGCCAGCAGTGGGACTAGCGGGAGGGCCAGATACGAGCAGTACTTC.

J is TRBJ1-5 and V is TRBV4-3; a possible D gene is TRBD1 (6 bases). Germline CDR1 LGHNA, CDR2 YSLEER. The CDR3 is 15 amino acids. V lost 0 bases, J lost 4 bases, and 10 bases lay in between. CDR3 in amino acids: CASSQEGTGNQPQHF. CDR3 bases: TGCGCCAGCAGCCAAGAGGGAACAGGGAATCAGCCCCAGCATTTT.

This chain uses TRBV6-5 with TRBJ1-4, with D possibly matching TRBD1 (5 bases). Germline CDR1 MNHEY, CDR2 SVGAGI. The CDR3 spans 15 residues. V shed 2 bases and J shed 7 bases, with 14 bases lying between them. The CDR3: CASSYEGQGGEKLFF. The DNA of the CDR3 is TGTGCCAGCAGTTACGAGGGCCAGGGAGGTGAAAAACTGTTTTTT.

This chain links TRBV28 with TRBJ2-7, with D tentatively TRBD1 (6 bases). Germline-derived CDR1 and CDR2 are MDHEN and SYDVKM. The CDR3 is 12 amino acids. Trimming removed 5 bases at V and 3 bases at J, with 8 bases between. The CDR3 nucleotides read TGTGCCAGCAGTAGAGGGGGCTACGAGCAGTACTTC. Residues: CASSRGGYEQYF.

The chain links TRBV6-4 to TRBJ2-1, with TRBD2 identical over 8 bases. This CDR3 has 14 residues. Per germline, CDR1 MRHNA and CDR2 SNTAGT. Trimming removed 6 bases from V and 8 bases from J; junction bases left unmatched: 9. The CDR3 is CASSLDGGGDEQFF. In nucleotides, the CDR3 is TGTGCCAGCAGCTTGGACGGGGGGGGCGATGAGCAGTTCTTC.

This clone appeared a single time. The J gene is TRBJ1-1, the V gene TRBV18; D remains unclear. V was shortened by 3 bases and J by 4 bases, with 9 bases between the two germline ends. CDR3 size: 13 residues. Germline CDR1 reads KGHSH; CDR2 reads LQKENI. The CDR3 DNA sequence: TGTGCCAGCTCACCCGACGGCGGCACTGAAGCTTTCTTT. It is translated as CASSPDGGTEAFF.

The chain carries TRBV19 and TRBJ2-3, with TRBD1 matching 7 bases. CDR1 and CDR2 from the germline V gene are LNHDA and SQIVND (reference sequence). Trimming removed 6 bases from V and 5 bases from J; junction bases left unmatched: 8. The length of the CDR3 is 14 residues. In DNA form, the CDR3 reads TGTGCCAGTAGGGCGACAGGGTGGGTAGATACGCAGTATTTT. It specifies CASRATGWVDTQYF.